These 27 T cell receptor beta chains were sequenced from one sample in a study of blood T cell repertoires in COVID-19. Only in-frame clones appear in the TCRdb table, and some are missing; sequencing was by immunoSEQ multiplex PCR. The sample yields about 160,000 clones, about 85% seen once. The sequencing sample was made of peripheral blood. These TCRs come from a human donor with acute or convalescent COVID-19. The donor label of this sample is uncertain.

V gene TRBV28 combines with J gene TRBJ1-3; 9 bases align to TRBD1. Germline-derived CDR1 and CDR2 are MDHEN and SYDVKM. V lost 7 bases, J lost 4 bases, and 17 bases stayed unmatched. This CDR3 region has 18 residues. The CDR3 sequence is CASTSRRTGTGKGNTIYF. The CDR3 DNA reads TGTGCCAGCACTTCTAGAAGGACAGGGACAGGGAAAGGAAACACCATATATTTT. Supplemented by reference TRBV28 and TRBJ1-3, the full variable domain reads DVKVTQSSRYLVKRTGEKVFLECVQDMDHENMFWYRQDPGLGLRLIYFSYDVKMKEKGDIPEGYSVSREKKERFSLILESASTNQTSMYLCASTSRRTGTGKGNTIYFGEGSWLTVV.

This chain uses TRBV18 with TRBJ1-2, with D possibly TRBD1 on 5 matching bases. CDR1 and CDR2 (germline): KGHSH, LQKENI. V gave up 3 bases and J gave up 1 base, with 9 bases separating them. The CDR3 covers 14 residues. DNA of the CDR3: TGTGCCAGCTCACCCGGCGGGGGTAACTATGGCTACACCTTC. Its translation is CASSPGGGNYGYTF.

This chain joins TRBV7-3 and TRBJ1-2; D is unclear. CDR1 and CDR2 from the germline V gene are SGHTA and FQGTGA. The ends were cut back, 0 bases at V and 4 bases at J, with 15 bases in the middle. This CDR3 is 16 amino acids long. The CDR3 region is CASSLTSSDGLYGYTF. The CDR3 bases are TGTGCCAGCAGCTTAACGTCATCAGACGGACTCTATGGCTACACCTTC.

In nucleotides, the CDR3 is TGTGCCAGCAGCTTAGGAGGGGGGGCGAACACCGGGGAGCTGTTTTTT. Translating gives CASSLGGGANTGELFF. The chain carries TRBV13 and TRBJ2-2, with D tentatively TRBD2 (7 bases). Germline V gene data show CDR1 as PRHDT and CDR2 as FYEKMQ (reference sequence). V was trimmed by 0 bases and J by 0 bases, leaving 8 bases between them. There are 16 residues in the CDR3. Drawing the rest from reference TRBV13 and TRBJ2-2, the complete variable domain is AAGVIQSPRHLIKEKRETATLKCYPIPRHDTVYWYQQGPGQDPQFLISFYEKMQSDKGSIPDRFSAQQFSDYHSELNMSSLELGDSALYFCASSLGGGANTGELFFGEGSRLTVL.

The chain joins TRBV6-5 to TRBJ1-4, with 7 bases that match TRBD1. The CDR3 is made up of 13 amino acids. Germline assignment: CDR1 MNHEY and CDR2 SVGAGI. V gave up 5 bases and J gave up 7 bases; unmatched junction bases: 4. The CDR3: CASSLGGGEKLFF. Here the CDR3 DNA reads TGTGCCAGCAGTCTAGGGGGCGGTGAAAAACTGTTTTTT.

The CDR3 sequence: CASSENRGAYNEQFF. The CDR3 bases are TGTGCCAGCAGTGAAAACAGGGGCGCCTACAATGAGCAGTTCTTC. The chain couples TRBV2 to TRBJ2-1; 7 bases are shared with TRBD1. V lost 2 bases, J lost 2 bases, and 3 bases stayed unmatched. The CDR3 has 15 amino acids. Germline V CDR1 and CDR2: SNHLY, FYNNEI.

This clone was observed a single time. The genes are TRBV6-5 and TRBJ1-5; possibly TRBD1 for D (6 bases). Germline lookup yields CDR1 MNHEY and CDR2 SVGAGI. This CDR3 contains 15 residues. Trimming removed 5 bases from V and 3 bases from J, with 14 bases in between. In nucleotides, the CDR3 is TGTGCCAGCAGTCCTCGGGGGGCAATCAATCAGCCCCAGCATTTT. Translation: CASSPRGAINQPQHF.

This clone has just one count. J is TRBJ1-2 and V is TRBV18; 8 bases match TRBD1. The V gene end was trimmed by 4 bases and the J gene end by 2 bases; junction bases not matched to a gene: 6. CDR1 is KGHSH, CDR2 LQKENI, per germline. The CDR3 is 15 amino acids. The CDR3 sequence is CASSQSNRGNYGYTF. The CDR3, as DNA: TGTGCCAGCTCACAATCTAACAGGGGGAACTATGGCTACACCTTC.

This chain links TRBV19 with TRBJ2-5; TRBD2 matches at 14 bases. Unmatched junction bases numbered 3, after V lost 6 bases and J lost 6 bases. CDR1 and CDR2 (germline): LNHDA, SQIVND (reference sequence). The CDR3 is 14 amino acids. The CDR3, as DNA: TGTGCCAGTAGAGGACTAGCGGGGGGTCAGACCCAGTACTTC. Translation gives CASRGLAGGQTQYF.

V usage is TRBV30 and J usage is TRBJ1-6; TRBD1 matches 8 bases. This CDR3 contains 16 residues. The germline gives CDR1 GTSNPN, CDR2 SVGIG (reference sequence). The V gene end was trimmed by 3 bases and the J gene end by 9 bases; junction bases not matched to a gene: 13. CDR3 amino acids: CAWRSGSQGVLSPLHF. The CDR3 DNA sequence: TGTGCCTGGAGGTCAGGATCACAGGGGGTTCTTTCACCCCTCCACTTT. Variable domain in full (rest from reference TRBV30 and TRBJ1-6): SQTIHQWPATLVQPVGSPLSLECTVEGTSNPNLYWYRQAAGRGLQLLFYSVGIGQISSEVPQNLSASRPQDRQFILSSKKLLLSDSGFYLCAWRSGSQGVLSPLHFGNGTRLTVT.

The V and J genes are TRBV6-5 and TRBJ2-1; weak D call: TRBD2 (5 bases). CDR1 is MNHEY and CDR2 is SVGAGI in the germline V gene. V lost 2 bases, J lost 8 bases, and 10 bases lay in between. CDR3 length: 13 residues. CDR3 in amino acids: CASSYPASHEQFF. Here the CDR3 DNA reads TGTGCCAGCAGTTACCCAGCTAGCCATGAGCAGTTCTTC.

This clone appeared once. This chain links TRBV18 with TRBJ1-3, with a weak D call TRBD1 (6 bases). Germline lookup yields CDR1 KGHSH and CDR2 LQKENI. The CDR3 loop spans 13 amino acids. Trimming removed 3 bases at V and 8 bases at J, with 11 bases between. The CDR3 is CASSPNRVDTIYF. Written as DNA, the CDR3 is TGTGCCAGCTCACCCAACAGGGTCGACACCATATATTTT.

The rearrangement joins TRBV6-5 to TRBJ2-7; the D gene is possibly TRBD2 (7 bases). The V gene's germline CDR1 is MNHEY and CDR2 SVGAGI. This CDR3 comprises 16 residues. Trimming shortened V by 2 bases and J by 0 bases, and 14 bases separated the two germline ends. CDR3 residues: CASSYRFAGASYEQYF. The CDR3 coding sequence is TGTGCCAGCAGTTACCGTTTCGCGGGGGCCTCCTACGAGCAGTACTTC.

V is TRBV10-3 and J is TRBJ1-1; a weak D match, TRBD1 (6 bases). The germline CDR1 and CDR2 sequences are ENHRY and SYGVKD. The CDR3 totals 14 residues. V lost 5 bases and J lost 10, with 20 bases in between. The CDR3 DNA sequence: TGTGCCATCAGTCCCGACCTAGGGGGACGATTAGCTTTCTTT. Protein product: CAISPDLGGRLAFF.

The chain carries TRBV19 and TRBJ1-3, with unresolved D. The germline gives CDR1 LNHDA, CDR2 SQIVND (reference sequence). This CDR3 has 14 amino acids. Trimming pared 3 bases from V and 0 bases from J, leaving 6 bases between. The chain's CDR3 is CASSMGSSGNTIYF. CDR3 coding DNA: TGTGCCAGTAGTATGGGGAGCTCTGGAAACACCATATATTTT.

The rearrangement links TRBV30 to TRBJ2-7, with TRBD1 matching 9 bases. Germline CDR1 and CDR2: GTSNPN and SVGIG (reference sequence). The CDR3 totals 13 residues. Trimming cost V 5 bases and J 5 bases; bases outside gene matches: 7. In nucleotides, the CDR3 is TGTGCCTGGCAGGGACAGGGAGGACACGAGCAGTACTTC. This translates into CAWQGQGGHEQYF.

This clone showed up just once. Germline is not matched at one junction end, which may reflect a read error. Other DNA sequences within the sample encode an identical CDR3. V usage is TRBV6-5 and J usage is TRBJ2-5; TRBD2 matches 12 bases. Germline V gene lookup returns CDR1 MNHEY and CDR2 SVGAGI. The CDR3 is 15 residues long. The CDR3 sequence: CASSYGTSGLETQYF. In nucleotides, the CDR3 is TGTGCTAGCAGTTACGGGACTAGCGGGCTAGAGACCCAGTACTTC.

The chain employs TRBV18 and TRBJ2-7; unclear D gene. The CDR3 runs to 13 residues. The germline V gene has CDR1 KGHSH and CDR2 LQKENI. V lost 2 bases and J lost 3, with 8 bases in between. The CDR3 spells CASSPATYYEQYF. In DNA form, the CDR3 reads TGTGCCAGCTCACCAGCCACCTACTACGAGCAGTACTTC.

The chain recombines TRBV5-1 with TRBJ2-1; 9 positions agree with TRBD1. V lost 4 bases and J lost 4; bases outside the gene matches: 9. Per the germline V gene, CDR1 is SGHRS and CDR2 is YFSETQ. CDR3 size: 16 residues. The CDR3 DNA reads TGCGCCAGCAGCACCGGACAGGGGACGGGGTACAATGAGCAGTTCTTC. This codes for CASSTGQGTGYNEQFF.

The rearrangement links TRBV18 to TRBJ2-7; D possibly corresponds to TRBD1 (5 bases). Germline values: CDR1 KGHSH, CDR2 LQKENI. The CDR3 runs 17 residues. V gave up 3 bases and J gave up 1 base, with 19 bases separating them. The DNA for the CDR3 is TGTGCCAGCTCACCCCAACCCGGTCAGGGTAAATCCTACGAGCAGTACTTC. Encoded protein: CASSPQPGQGKSYEQYF.

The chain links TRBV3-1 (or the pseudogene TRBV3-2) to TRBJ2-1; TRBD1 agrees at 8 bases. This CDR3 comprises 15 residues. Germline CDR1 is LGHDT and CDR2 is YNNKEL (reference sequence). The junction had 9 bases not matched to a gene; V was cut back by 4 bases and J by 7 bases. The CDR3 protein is CASSPRQGIGNEQFF. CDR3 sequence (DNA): TGTGCCAGCAGCCCCCGACAGGGGATCGGGAATGAGCAGTTCTTC.

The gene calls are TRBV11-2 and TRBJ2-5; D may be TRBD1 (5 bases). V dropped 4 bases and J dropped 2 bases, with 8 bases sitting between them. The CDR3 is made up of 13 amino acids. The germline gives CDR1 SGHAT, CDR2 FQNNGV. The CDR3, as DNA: TGTGCCAGCAGCTCAGGGCCACAAGAGACCCAGTACTTC. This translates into CASSSGPQETQYF.

The CDR3 nucleotides are TGTGCCAGCAGCTTAGCCCTCGGACTAGCGGGGAACACCGGGGAGCTGTTTTTT. Its translation: CASSLALGLAGNTGELFF. The gene calls are TRBV7-2 and TRBJ2-2, with 11 bases aligning to TRBD2. After removal of 0 bases from V and 1 base from J, the junction contained 4 bases not matched to a gene. This CDR3 comprises 18 residues. The germline gives CDR1 SGHTA, CDR2 FQGNSA. Filled out from reference TRBV7-2 and TRBJ2-2, the complete variable domain reads GAGVSQSPSNKVTEKGKDVELRCDPISGHTALYWYRQSLGQGLEFLIYFQGNSAPDKSGLPSDRFSAERTGGSVSTLTIQRTQQEDSAVYLCASSLALGLAGNTGELFFGEGSRLTVL.

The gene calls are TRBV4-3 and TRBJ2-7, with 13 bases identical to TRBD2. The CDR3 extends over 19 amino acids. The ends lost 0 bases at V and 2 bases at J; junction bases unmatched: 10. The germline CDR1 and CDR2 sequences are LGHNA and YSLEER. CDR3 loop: CASSQEVNRGTSGAYEQYF. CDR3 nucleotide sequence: TGCGCCAGCAGCCAAGAGGTCAACCGGGGGACTAGCGGGGCCTACGAGCAGTACTTC.

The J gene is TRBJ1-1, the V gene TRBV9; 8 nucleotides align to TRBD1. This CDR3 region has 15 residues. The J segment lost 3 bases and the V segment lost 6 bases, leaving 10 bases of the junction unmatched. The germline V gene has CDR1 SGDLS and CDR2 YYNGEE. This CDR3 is CASTGSTGGHTEAFF. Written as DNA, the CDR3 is TGTGCCAGCACCGGAAGTACAGGGGGTCACACTGAAGCTTTCTTT.

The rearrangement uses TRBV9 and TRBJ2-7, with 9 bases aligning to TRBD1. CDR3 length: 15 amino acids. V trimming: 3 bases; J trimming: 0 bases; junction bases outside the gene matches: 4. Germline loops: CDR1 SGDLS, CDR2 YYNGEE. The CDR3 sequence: CASSEGTGTSYEQYF. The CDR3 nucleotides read TGTGCCAGCAGCGAGGGGACAGGGACCTCCTACGAGCAGTACTTC. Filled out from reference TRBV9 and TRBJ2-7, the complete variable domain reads DSGVTQTPKHLITATGQRVTLRCSPRSGDLSVYWYQQSLDQGLQFLIQYYNGEERAKGNILERFSAQQFPDLHSELNLSSLELGDSALYFCASSEGTGTSYEQYFGPGTRLTVT.

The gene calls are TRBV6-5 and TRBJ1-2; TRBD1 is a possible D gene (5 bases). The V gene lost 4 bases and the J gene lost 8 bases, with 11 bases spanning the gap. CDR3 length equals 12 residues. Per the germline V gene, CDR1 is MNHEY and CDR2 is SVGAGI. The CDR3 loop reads CASSSGTQGYTF. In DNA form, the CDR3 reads TGTGCCAGCAGTTCCGGGACTCAAGGCTACACCTTC.